Listed here are 17 T cell receptor beta chains from one sample, sequenced in a study of human T cells and chemical hapten exposure. TCRdb called the RACE reads again in MiXCR, with one record for every CDR3 protein. The table records nearly 350,000 distinct CDR3 sequences, around 7% of them present only once. The time point here: patch test 1, 2 weeks after DPC sensitization. Treatment indicated: therapeutic diphenylcyclopropenone sensitization with weekly scalp DPC. The specimen comprised whole blood, sampled in connection with sensitization to the hapten diphenylcyclopropenone (DPC). The receptors originated from a woman between 18 and 29 years old with alopecia areata. Some clones in this sample may be carry-over from other donors' samples.

This clonotype was observed at least ten times. The rearrangement uses TRBV2 and TRBJ1-6, with D unresolved. Trimming took off 4 bases at V and 13 bases at J, with 5 bases between the two ends. Germline V gene sequence: CDR1 SNHLY, CDR2 FYNNEI. The CDR3 is 10 amino acids. The CDR3 here is CASSALPLHF. In DNA, the CDR3 is TGTGCCAGCAGTGCACTTCCCCTCCACTTT. The variable domain in full, completed from reference TRBV2 and TRBJ1-6, reads EPEVTQTPSHQVTQMGQEVILRCVPISNHLYFYWYRQILGQKVEFLVSFYNNEISEKSEIFDDQFSVERPDGSNFTLKIRSTKLEDSAMYFCASSALPLHFGNGTRLTVT.

This sequence joins TRBV7-6 and TRBJ2-5; TRBD2 matches at 9 bases. V lost 0 bases, J lost 3 bases, and 5 bases stayed unmatched. This CDR3 comprises 16 residues. The V gene's germline CDR1 is SGHVS and CDR2 FNYEAQ. CDR3 region: CASSLALAGSEETQYF. The CDR3 nucleotides are TGTGCCAGCAGCTTAGCTCTAGCGGGGTCGGAAGAGACCCAGTACTTC.

This clonotype was seen only a few times. The chain recombines TRBV6-1 with TRBJ2-7; D might be TRBD1 (6 bases). Germline V lookup: CDR1 MNHNS, CDR2 SASEGT. The CDR3 is 14 amino acids. V dropped 2 bases and J dropped 1 base, with 9 bases sitting between them. CDR3 DNA: TGTGCCAGCAGTGAACGACAGGTGTCCTACGAGCAGTACTTC. Encoded protein: CASSERQVSYEQYF.

Judged by abundance, this clonotype is medium-sized (0.01 to 0.1%). The rearrangement joins TRBV4-3 to TRBJ2-6; D is uncertain. The CDR3 is made up of 16 amino acids. V was cut by 0 bases and J by 0 bases, with 6 bases left in between. Germline V gene sequence: CDR1 LGHNA, CDR2 YSLEER. The DNA of the CDR3 is TGCGCCAGCAGCCAAGATGCTAACTCTGGGGCCAACGTCCTGACTTTC. It is translated as CASSQDANSGANVLTF.

The sample holds many counts of this clonotype. V gene TRBV28 combines with J gene TRBJ2-1, with TRBD2 identical over 9 bases. Germline trimming cut 6 bases from V and 6 bases from J; bases unmatched to any gene: 9. Looked up from germline, CDR1 is MDHEN and CDR2 is SYDVKM. The CDR3 has 15 residues. CDR3 nucleotide sequence: TGTGCCAGCAGCCCAGCGGGGGGCGACCTCAATGAGCAGTTCTTC. This translates into CASSPAGGDLNEQFF.

This clonotype was seen only a few times. The chain uses TRBV7-2 and TRBJ1-1; D is undetermined. The germline V gene encodes CDR1 SGHTA and CDR2 FQGNSA. The CDR3 is 14 residues long. Trimming removed 6 bases from V and 4 bases from J, with 15 bases in between. CDR3 loop: CASSFQTSSTEAFF. In nucleotides, the CDR3 is TGTGCCAGCAGTTTCCAGACGTCGAGCACTGAAGCTTTCTTT.

This clonotype was counted only a few times. V usage is TRBV28 and J usage is TRBJ2-1; no clear D. Germline CDR1 MDHEN, CDR2 SYDVKM. The CDR3 runs to 15 residues. V was pared by 6 bases and J by 0 bases, with 12 bases between. CDR3 nucleotides: TGTGCCAGCAGCCCCGCTGGGGTCTCCTACAATGAGCAGTTCTTC. It translates to CASSPAGVSYNEQFF.

This clonotype has at least ten counts. V and J are TRBV3-1 and TRBJ2-7; no clear D. This CDR3 has 15 residues. Trimming took 5 bases from V and 0 from J, leaving 14 bases between them. Germline V lookup: CDR1 LGHDT, CDR2 YNNKEL (reference sequence). For the CDR3, the DNA is TGTGCCAGCAGCTCAACGTCGGACCCCTCCTACGAGCAGTACTTC. It yields the protein CASSSTSDPSYEQYF.

The V and J genes are TRBV6-6 and TRBJ2-3; 10 bases fit TRBD2. Germline CDR1 and CDR2: MNHNY and SVGAGI (reference sequence). The CDR3 is 16 residues long. The V segment lost 2 bases and the J segment 2 bases; nucleotides outside the gene matches: 4. The CDR3 sequence is CASSYVLAGTTDTQYF. CDR3 coding DNA: TGTGCCAGCAGTTACGTACTAGCGGGGACCACAGATACGCAGTATTTT.

The sample holds many counts of this clonotype. This rearrangement joins TRBV6-2 or TRBV6-3 to TRBJ2-4, with D maybe TRBD1 (7 bases). This CDR3 region has 13 residues. Trimming removed 11 bases from V and 11 bases from J, with 22 bases in between. In germline, CDR1 is MNHEY, CDR2 SVGEGT. This CDR3 is CAGTEGDSGFQYF. CDR3 DNA: TGTGCCGGTACGGAGGGGGACAGCGGTTTTCAGTACTTC.

The table lists this clonotype with a few counts. The chain links TRBV7-9 to TRBJ1-1, with D uncertain. Trimming left V 2 bases short and J 5 bases short, with 15 bases between. The CDR3 runs 15 residues. Per germline, CDR1 SEHNR and CDR2 FQNEAQ (reference sequence). CDR3 in amino acids: CASSLHRGMGTEAFF. DNA for the CDR3: TGTGCCAGCAGCTTACACAGAGGAATGGGTACTGAAGCTTTCTTT. The full variable domain, rest sourced from reference TRBV7-9 and TRBJ1-1, is DTGVSQNPRHKITKRGQNVTFRCDPISEHNRLYWYRQTLGQGPEFLTYFQNEAQLEKSRLLSDRFSAERPKGSFSTLEIQRTEQGDSAMYLCASSLHRGMGTEAFFGQGTRLTVV.

This clonotype was seen many times. The rearrangement uses TRBV20-1 and TRBJ1-3, with D tentatively TRBD1 (6 bases). The CDR3 consists of 14 residues. Deletions cut 1 base from V and 3 bases from J, with 10 bases between. The germline V gene has CDR1 DFQATT and CDR2 SNEGSKA (reference sequence). This CDR3 reads CSARGGGNGNTIYF. The CDR3 DNA sequence: TGCAGTGCTAGAGGAGGGGGGAATGGAAACACCATATATTTT.

This clonotype was picked up a small number of times. The chain carries TRBV23-1 and TRBJ2-5; D gene unclear. TRBV23-1 is an ORF, with its function uncertain. This CDR3 contains 11 residues. Trimming cost V 7 bases and J 7 bases, with 10 bases left between them. This chain's CDR3 is CASKTPRTQYF. CDR3 nucleotide sequence: TGCGCCAGCAAAACTCCCCGGACCCAGTACTTC.

This clonotype was detected only a few times. The rearrangement uses TRBV3-1 and TRBJ1-4; D unresolved. Between the trimmed V and J ends, which lost 0 bases and 11 bases, there was a span of 13 bases. CDR1 is LGHDT and CDR2 is YNNKEL in the germline V gene (reference sequence). The CDR3 consists of 14 residues. In DNA form, the CDR3 reads TGTGCCAGCAGCCAAGATGTTACCCCCGGGAAACTGTTTTTT. Protein: CASSQDVTPGKLFF.

This clonotype was recorded many times. V and J are TRBV29-1 and TRBJ1-1; 11 bases agree with TRBD1. V lost 5 bases to trimming and J lost 9 bases; unmatched junction nucleotides: 5. CDR3 length: 12 residues. Germline loops: CDR1 SQVTM, CDR2 ANQGSEA. As DNA, the CDR3 is TGCAGCGTTCCCGGGACAGGGGGGAAAGCTTTCTTT. It translates to CSVPGTGGKAFF.

J is TRBJ2-2 and V is TRBV6-5; D might be TRBD2 (6 bases). CDR1 is MNHEY, CDR2 SVGAGI, per germline. There are 13 residues in the CDR3. V was shortened by 2 bases and J by 7 bases, with 8 bases between the two germline ends. The CDR3 region is CASSYRRDGELFF. CDR3 nucleotide sequence: TGTGCCAGCAGTTACAGGAGGGACGGGGAGCTGTTTTTT.

This clonotype was found a few times. The chain carries TRBV7-9 and TRBJ2-3, with 8 positions matching TRBD2. The CDR3 length is 18 residues. Trimming removed 5 bases from V and 1 base from J; junction bases left unmatched: 14. Germline CDR1 SEHNR, CDR2 FQNEAQ (reference sequence). The chain's CDR3 is CASSPLTGGAIGTDTQYF. CDR3 in DNA: TGTGCCAGCAGCCCACTTACGGGGGGGGCCATTGGCACAGATACGCAGTATTTT.